A selection of T cell receptor beta chains follows, all from one sample in a study of blood T cells in healthy people across ages. TCRdb reanalysed the 5' RACE reads using MiXCR and keeps one entry per CDR3 protein. The sample consists of about a million distinct CDR3 sequences, about 48% of them appearing once. The source material was blood. Receptors originate from a man aged 25-45 years in good health. CDR3s include the opening cysteine and the closing phenylalanine or tryptophan. The D gene is left open where the match is weak. Some rows mark clone size as missing; the rest say once, few, many or name a class of expanded clone.

CDR3 DNA: TGCGCCAGCAGCGATGTAGGGGCTAGGGGAGAGACCCAGTACTTC
CDR3 protein: CASSDVGARGETQYF
J gene: TRBJ2-5
V gene: TRBV5-1
clone size: -
CDR3 length: 15
D gene: -

CDR3 DNA: TGTGCCAGCAGCTTAACCGGTCTTTCCCCCTACGAGCAGTACTTC
CDR3 protein: CASSLTGLSPYEQYF
J gene: TRBJ2-7
V gene: TRBV7-9
clone size: -
CDR3 length: 15
D gene: -

CDR3 DNA: TGTGCCAGCAGTTTAGCTGGGCAGGGGGCTGAAAAACTGTTTTTT
CDR3 protein: CASSLAGQGAEKLFF
J gene: TRBJ1-4
V gene: TRBV28
clone size: -
CDR3 length: 15
D gene: TRBD1

CDR3 DNA: TGCGCCAGCAGCCAAGATCGGGGGGTGGTAGCCAAAAACATTCAGTACTTC
CDR3 protein: CASSQDRGVVAKNIQYF
J gene: TRBJ2-4
V gene: TRBV4-3
clone size: few
CDR3 length: 17
D gene: TRBD2

CDR3 DNA: TGTGCCAGCAGTTTATTAGGAGCTAATGAAAAACTGTTTTTT
CDR3 protein: CASSLLGANEKLFF
J gene: TRBJ1-4
V gene: TRBV12-3/TRBV12-4
clone size: few
CDR3 length: 14
D gene: -

CDR3 DNA: TGCGCCAGCAGCGGGGGACTTTGGGGCACTGAAGCTTTCTTT
CDR3 protein: CASSGGLWGTEAFF
J gene: TRBJ1-1
V gene: TRBV4-3
clone size: few
CDR3 length: 14
D gene: -

CDR3 DNA: TGTGCCAGCAGTTTACGAGATTATGAGCAGTTCTTC
CDR3 protein: CASSLRDYEQFF
J gene: TRBJ2-1
V gene: TRBV28
clone size: -
CDR3 length: 12
D gene: -

CDR3 DNA: TGCAGTGCCGTCATCCCCCAGGGTGACAAAAACATTCAGTACTTC
CDR3 protein: CSAVIPQGDKNIQYF
J gene: TRBJ2-4
V gene: TRBV20-1
clone size: -
CDR3 length: 15
D gene: -

CDR3 DNA: TGTGCCAGCAGCGCCAAGACTAGTCCTCAATTATACAATGAGCAGTTCTTC
CDR3 protein: CASSAKTSPQLYNEQFF
J gene: TRBJ2-1
V gene: TRBV9
clone size: -
CDR3 length: 17
D gene: -

CDR3 DNA: TGTGCCAGCAGCGTAGCTGGGCAGAACACTGAAGCTTTCTTT
CDR3 protein: CASSVAGQNTEAFF
J gene: TRBJ1-1
V gene: TRBV9
clone size: few
CDR3 length: 14
D gene: -

CDR3 DNA: TGTGCCAGCGACAGTTACTCAGAACGAGGCTACACCTTC
CDR3 protein: CASDSYSERGYTF
J gene: TRBJ1-2
V gene: TRBV28
clone size: -
CDR3 length: 13
D gene: -

CDR3 DNA: TGTGCCAGCAGCTGGACTAGCGGGGGGGGAAGCTCCTACAATGAGCAGTTCTTC
CDR3 protein: CASSWTSGGGSSYNEQFF
J gene: TRBJ2-1
V gene: TRBV5-5
clone size: few
CDR3 length: 18
D gene: TRBD2

CDR3 DNA: TGCGCCAGCAGCCCAGCGACCATAGCATTCGGCACAGATACGCAGTATTTT
CDR3 protein: CASSPATIAFGTDTQYF
J gene: TRBJ2-3
V gene: TRBV4-1
clone size: -
CDR3 length: 17
D gene: -

CDR3 DNA: TGCGCCAGCAGCCAAGGACGGGGGGGGGCGGCTGAGCAGTACTTC
CDR3 protein: CASSQGRGGAAEQYF
J gene: TRBJ2-7
V gene: TRBV4-1
clone size: -
CDR3 length: 15
D gene: TRBD2

CDR3 DNA: TGTGCCAGCAGCTTAGATCCGTCAGGGGGTTTGAACTATGGCTACACCTTC
CDR3 protein: CASSLDPSGGLNYGYTF
J gene: TRBJ1-2
V gene: TRBV11-2
clone size: -
CDR3 length: 17
D gene: TRBD1